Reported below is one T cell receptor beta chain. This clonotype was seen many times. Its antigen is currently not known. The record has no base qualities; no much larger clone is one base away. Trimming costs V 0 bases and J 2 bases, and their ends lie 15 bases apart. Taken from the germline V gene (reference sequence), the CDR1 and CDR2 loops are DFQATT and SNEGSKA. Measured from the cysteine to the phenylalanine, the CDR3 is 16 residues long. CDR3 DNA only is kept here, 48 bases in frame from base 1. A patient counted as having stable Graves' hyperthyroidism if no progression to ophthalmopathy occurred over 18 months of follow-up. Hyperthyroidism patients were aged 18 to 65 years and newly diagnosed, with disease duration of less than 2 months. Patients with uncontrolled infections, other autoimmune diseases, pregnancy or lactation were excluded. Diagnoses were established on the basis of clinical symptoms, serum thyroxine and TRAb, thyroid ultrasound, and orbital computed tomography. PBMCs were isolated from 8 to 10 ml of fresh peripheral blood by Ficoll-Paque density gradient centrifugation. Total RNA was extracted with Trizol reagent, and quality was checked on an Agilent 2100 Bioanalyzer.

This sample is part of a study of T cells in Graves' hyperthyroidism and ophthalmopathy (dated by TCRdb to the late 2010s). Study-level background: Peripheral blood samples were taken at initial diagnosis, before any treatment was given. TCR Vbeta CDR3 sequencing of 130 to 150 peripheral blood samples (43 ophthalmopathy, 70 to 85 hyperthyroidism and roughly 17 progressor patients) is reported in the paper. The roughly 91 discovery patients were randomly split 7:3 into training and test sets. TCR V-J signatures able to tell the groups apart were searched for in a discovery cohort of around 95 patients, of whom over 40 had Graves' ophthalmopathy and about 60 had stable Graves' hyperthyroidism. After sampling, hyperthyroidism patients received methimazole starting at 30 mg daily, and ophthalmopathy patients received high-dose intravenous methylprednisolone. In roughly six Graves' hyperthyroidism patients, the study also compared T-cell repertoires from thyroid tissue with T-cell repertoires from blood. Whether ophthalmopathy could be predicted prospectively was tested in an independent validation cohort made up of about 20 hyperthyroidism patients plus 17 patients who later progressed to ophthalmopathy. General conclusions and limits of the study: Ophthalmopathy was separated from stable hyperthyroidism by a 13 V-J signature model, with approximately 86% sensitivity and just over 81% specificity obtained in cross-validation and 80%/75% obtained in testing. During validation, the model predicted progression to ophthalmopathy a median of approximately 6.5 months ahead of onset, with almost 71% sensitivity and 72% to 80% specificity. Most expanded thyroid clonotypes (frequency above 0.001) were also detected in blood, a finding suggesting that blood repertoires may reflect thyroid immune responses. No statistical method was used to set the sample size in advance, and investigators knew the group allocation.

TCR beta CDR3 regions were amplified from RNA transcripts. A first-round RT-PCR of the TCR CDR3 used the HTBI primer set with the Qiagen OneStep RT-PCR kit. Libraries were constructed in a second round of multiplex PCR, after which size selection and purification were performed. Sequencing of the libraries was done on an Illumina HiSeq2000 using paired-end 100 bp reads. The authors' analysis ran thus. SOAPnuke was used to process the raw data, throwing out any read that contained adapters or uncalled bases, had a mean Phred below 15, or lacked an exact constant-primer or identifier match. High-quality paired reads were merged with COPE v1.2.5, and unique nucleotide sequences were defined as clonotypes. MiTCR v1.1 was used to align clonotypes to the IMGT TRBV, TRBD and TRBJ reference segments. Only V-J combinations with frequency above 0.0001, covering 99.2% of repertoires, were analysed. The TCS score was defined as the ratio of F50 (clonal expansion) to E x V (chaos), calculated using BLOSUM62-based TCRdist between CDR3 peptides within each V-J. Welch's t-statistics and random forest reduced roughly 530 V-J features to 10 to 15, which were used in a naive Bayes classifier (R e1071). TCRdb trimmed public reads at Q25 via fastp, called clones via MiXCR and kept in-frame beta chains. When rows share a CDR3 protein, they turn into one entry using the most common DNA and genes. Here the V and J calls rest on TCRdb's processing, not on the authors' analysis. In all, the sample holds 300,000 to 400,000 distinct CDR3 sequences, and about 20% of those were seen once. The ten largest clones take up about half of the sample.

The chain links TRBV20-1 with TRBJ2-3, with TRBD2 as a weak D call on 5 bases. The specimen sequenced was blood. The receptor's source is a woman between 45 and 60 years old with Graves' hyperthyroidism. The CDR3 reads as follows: CSARDPGVDNTDTQYF. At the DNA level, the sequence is TGCAGTGCTAGAGACCCCGGGGTCGACAACACAGATACGCAGTATTTT.